Below, one T cell receptor (beta chain) is given with its context. TCRbeta library construction was performed incorporating unique molecular identifiers. MiXCR, run by TCRdb on the PCR reads, gives a single entry per CDR3 protein. The repertoire consists of roughly 340,000 distinct CDR3 sequences, with 15% to 20% occurring once and the leading ten covering around 43%. These data belong to a study of T-cell reconstitution after alpha-beta-depleted transplantation in children. CDR1 is LGHNT, CDR2 FRNRAP, per germline. Trimming shortened V by 1 base and J by 6 bases, and 4 bases separated the two germline ends. The CDR3 contains 11 residues.

This chain joins TRBV12-5 and TRBJ2-7; no reliable D call. The TCR was taken from a male patient between 2 and 9 years old who had a stem cell transplant for acute lymphoblastic leukemia, so the T cells may come from the graft donor. This sample comprised PBMCs, mostly from graft donor cells, obtained 360 days after TCRalphabeta/CD19-depleted stem cell transplant. The CDR3 is CASGLAPEQYF. In DNA, the CDR3 is TGTGCTAGTGGTTTGGCCCCCGAGCAGTACTTC.